These T cell receptor beta chains were read from a single sample in a study of memory CD4+ T cells and cytomegalovirus serostatus. Clones were read by immunoSEQ multiplex PCR, and TCRdb kept only the in-frame ones, dropping some. This table holds about 56,000 clones, 82% found once. The sequenced material came from memory CD4+ T cells from blood. The source of these receptors is an adult in good health and CMV-seronegative. Both conserved end residues are part of each CDR3. The D gene is left open where the match is weak. Not every row has a clone size; where given, it reads once, few, many or a size class.

clone_size,j_call,d_call,v_call,cdr3_aa,cdr3_nt
-,TRBJ2-3,-,TRBV29-1,CSVVRESTDTQYF,TGCAGCGTTGTGCGCGAGAGCACAGATACGCAGTATTTT
-,TRBJ1-6,-,TRBV14,CASSQAGRGNSPLHF,TGTGCCAGCAGCCAAGCCGGCAGAGGAAATTCACCCCTCCACTTT
-,TRBJ1-1,-,TRBV6-6,CASSSIKGNTEAFF,TGTGCCAGCAGTTCCATCAAGGGGAACACTGAAGCTTTCTTT
-,TRBJ1-6,TRBD1,TRBV6-6,CASDRGGHNSPLHF,TGTGCCAGCGACAGGGGAGGGCATAATTCACCCCTCCACTTT
-,TRBJ2-3,-,TRBV27,CASTRPYRTPWGSGTDTQYF,TGTGCCAGCACCCGCCCGTACAGGACCCCTTGGGGCTCGGGCACAGATACGCAGTATTTT
once,TRBJ2-5,TRBD2,TRBV27,CASSLSRPLPSGGSQETQYF,TGTGCCAGCAGTTTATCCCGACCCCTCCCTAGCGGGGGGTCGCAAGAGACCCAGTACTTC
-,TRBJ1-6,-,TRBV27,CASSSLMASSYNSPLHF,TGTGCCAGCAGTTCCCTTATGGCAAGCTCCTATAATTCACCCCTCCACTTT
-,TRBJ2-2,-,TRBV4-1,CASSQGTANTGELFF,TGCGCCAGCAGCCAAGGAACAGCGAACACCGGGGAGCTGTTTTTT
-,TRBJ1-2,-,TRBV27,CASSSPSRGAAGYTF,TGTGCCAGCAGTTCGCCCTCGAGAGGGGCGGCTGGCTACACCTTC
-,TRBJ1-6,TRBD1,TRBV5-4,CASSDQEQGRSPLHF,TGTGCCAGCAGCGACCAGGAACAGGGGAGGTCACCCCTCCACTTT
few,TRBJ1-2,-,TRBV10-3,CAIRDGGYGYTF,TGTGCCATCAGGGACGGGGGCTATGGCTACACCTTC
-,TRBJ2-5,TRBD2,TRBV28,CASSSGGETQYF,TGTGCCAGCAGTTCGGGGGGGGAGACCCAGTACTTC
few,TRBJ2-1,-,TRBV14,CASSQSGTASYNEQFF,TGTGCCAGCAGCCAGTCCGGGACGGCATCCTACAATGAGCAGTTCTTC
-,TRBJ2-6,TRBD1,TRBV5-6,CASSPDRGPGANVLTF,TGTGCCAGCAGCCCCGACAGGGGGCCAGGGGCCAACGTCCTGACTTTC
-,TRBJ1-4,TRBD1,TRBV28,CASSSLRDRVDF,TGTGCCAGCAGTTCTCTCCGGGACAGGGTCGATTTT
-,TRBJ1-4,-,TRBV5-4,CASSFGRGNEKLFF,TGTGCCAGCAGCTTCGGGCGGGGGAATGAAAAACTGTTTTTT
once,TRBJ2-2,-,TRBV2,CASSESRWVGGELFF,TGTGCCAGCAGTGAAAGCCGATGGGTTGGCGGGGAGCTGTTTTTT
-,TRBJ1-2,TRBD1,TRBV18,CASSPDRDHGYTF,TGTGCCAGCTCGCCTGACAGGGACCATGGCTACACCTTC
-,TRBJ2-1,TRBD1,TRBV7-2,CASSFTGGARDEQFF,TGTGCCAGCAGCTTTACAGGGGGCGCGAGGGATGAGCAGTTCTTC
-,TRBJ2-2,TRBD1,TRBV5-6,CASSLFKGQRFNTGELFF,TGTGCCAGCAGCTTGTTTAAGGGACAGAGATTTAACACCGGGGAGCTGTTTTTT
-,TRBJ1-2,-,TRBV6-1,CASSLAIANYGYTF,TGTGCCAGCAGTTTAGCGATAGCTAACTATGGCTACACCTTC
-,TRBJ1-5,-,TRBV19,CASSARSYSNQPQHF,TGTGCCAGTAGTGCGAGGAGTTATAGCAATCAGCCCCAGCATTTT
-,TRBJ2-3,-,TRBV6-4,CASSPLGGDTQYF,TGTGCCAGCAGTCCCCTGGGGGGTGATACGCAGTATTTT
-,TRBJ2-3,-,TRBV7-8,CASSLASGLGDTQYF,TGTGCCAGCAGCTTAGCCTCCGGGTTGGGGGATACGCAGTATTTT
-,TRBJ1-1,-,TRBV30,CAWSVWEEYTEAFF,TGTGCCTGGAGTGTCTGGGAGGAATACACTGAAGCTTTCTTT
-,TRBJ1-1,-,TRBV7-2,CASRSSGRKYTEAFF,TGTGCCAGCAGGTCCTCGGGGCGCAAATACACTGAAGCTTTCTTT
-,TRBJ2-6,-,TRBV2,CASSEGRLLGANVLTF,TGTGCCAGCAGTGAAGGGCGGCTTCTCGGGGCCAACGTCCTGACTTTC
-,TRBJ2-5,TRBD2,TRBV6-6,CASSYSLAGGPVTQYF,TGTGCCAGCAGTTACTCCCTAGCGGGGGGCCCAGTGACCCAGTACTTC
-,TRBJ2-3,-,TRBV4-1,CASSQGYARVDTQYF,TGCGCCAGCAGCCAAGGTTATGCTCGAGTAGATACGCAGTATTTT
-,TRBJ1-1,TRBD1,TRBV28,CASSSRQGGEAFF,TGTGCCAGCAGTTCGCGACAGGGAGGTGAAGCTTTCTTT
-,TRBJ1-5,-,TRBV2,CASTLTGDQPQHF,TGTGCCAGCACCCTCACTGGCGATCAGCCCCAGCATTTT